The clone carrying this T cell receptor beta chain was recorded only once. Its target is not known. Sequenced by immunoSEQ multiplex PCR; TCRdb stores in-frame clones only, minus some. The sample lists some 40,000 clones, more than 85% occurring once. The data stem from a study of graft-versus-host responses after intestinal transplantation. Study-wide background: Those transplanted obtained multivisceral, liver-intestinal, or isolated intestinal grafts. Each recipient received anti-thymocyte globulin induction, then tacrolimus and steroids for 2 to 4 years.

General study points: In patients with graft-donor T cell macrochimerism, allograft graft-versus-host to host-versus-graft clonal ratios were high.

The source is a human patient who received an intestinal transplant, so some T cells may come from the graft donor. The sample in question was PBMCs, obtained 524 days after transplant.

The CDR3 nucleotides are TGTGCCAGCAGCTTGCTGCAGGTCTCCTACGAGCAGTACTTC. Translation: CASSLLQVSYEQYF. The chain links TRBV5-6 to TRBJ2-7; D call uncertain. The V end was cut by 1 base, the J end by 0 bases, with 8 bases between. The CDR3 contains 14 residues. Germline V CDR1 and CDR2: SGHDT, YYEEEE.